These 30 T cell receptor beta chains came from one sample sequenced in a study of shared clonotypes between healthy human individuals. CD8 cells classed as naive were CD45RO-negative and positively selected for CCR7, excluding terminally differentiated effector memory CD45RA+ cells. TCRdb keeps only in-frame clones here, not all; method: immunoSEQ multiplex PCR. The profile shows about 2.1 million clones, around 93% of them singletons. Sequencing was performed on naive CD8+ T cells from PBMCs. The receptors derive from a young man in good health. Some clones in this sample may be carry-over from other donors' samples.

In its sample, this clone was seen once. V is TRBV7-9 and J is TRBJ2-5, with TRBD1 as a possible D gene (5 bases). Trimming shortened V by 7 bases and J by 2 bases, and 14 bases separated the two germline ends. Germline CDR1 reads SEHNR; CDR2 reads FQNEAQ (reference sequence). This CDR3 is 14 amino acids long. The DNA for the CDR3 is TGTGCCAGCACCGTGTACAGGATTCAAGAGACCCAGTACTTC. Translated: CASTVYRIQETQYF.

The chain is built from TRBV9 and TRBJ2-6; D call uncertain. The CDR3 has 16 amino acids. CDR1 SGDLS and CDR2 YYNGEE come from the germline V gene. Trimming took 1 base from V and 7 from J, leaving 15 bases between them. The CDR3 here is CASSVPVDESANVLTF. The CDR3 nucleotides read TGTGCCAGCAGCGTACCCGTGGACGAGTCTGCCAACGTCCTGACTTTC.

This clone was seen only once. The J gene is TRBJ1-2, the V gene TRBV4-2, with TRBD1 matching 7 bases. V lost 5 bases to trimming and J lost 4 bases; unmatched junction nucleotides: 22. There are 19 residues in the CDR3. Germline loops: CDR1 LGHNA, CDR2 YNFKEQ. This CDR3 reads CASSDRTGNKAPLSYGYTF. The CDR3 DNA is TGTGCCAGCAGCGATAGGACAGGCAACAAGGCCCCTCTGAGCTATGGCTACACCTTC.

In regard to this clone: Other nucleotide sequences in the sample specify the same CDR3. This chain connects TRBV9 to TRBJ2-1; 9 nucleotides align to TRBD2. There are 16 residues in the CDR3. With 2 bases clipped from V and 0 bases from J, the junction kept 3 bases outside the gene matches. The germline V gene has CDR1 SGDLS and CDR2 YYNGEE. The CDR3 coding sequence is TGTGCCAGCAGCGTTAGCGGGAGAAGCTCCTACAATGAGCAGTTCTTC. Residues: CASSVSGRSSYNEQFF.

The chain recombines TRBV27 with TRBJ2-7, with a tentative D call TRBD1 (5 bases). V lost 8 bases and J 1 base, leaving 12 bases between the germline ends. The length of the CDR3 is 13 residues. Germline-derived CDR1 and CDR2 are MNHEY and SMNVEV (reference sequence). CDR3 region: CASAQDTSYEQYF. DNA for the CDR3: TGTGCCAGCGCGCAGGACACATCCTACGAGCAGTACTTC.

The chain employs TRBV21-1 and TRBJ2-7; the D call in the table, TRBD1, was not verified against the DNA. TRBV21-1 has pseudogene status. The CDR3 consists of 17 residues. The CDR3 DNA follows: TGTGCCAGCAGCAAAGTGGCGGACAGGGGGCCGACCTACGAGCAGTACTTC. Translation gives CASSKVADRGPTYEQYF.

The rearrangement joins TRBV2 to TRBJ2-1, with D perhaps TRBD2 (6 bases). The CDR3 is 14 residues long. Germline loops: CDR1 SNHLY, CDR2 FYNNEI. Trimming pared 4 bases from V and 9 bases from J, leaving 16 bases between. CDR3 residues: CASSAGDAGGEQFF. The CDR3, as DNA: TGTGCCAGCAGTGCGGGAGACGCTGGCGGTGAGCAGTTCTTC. Together with reference TRBV2 and TRBJ2-1, the CDR3 gives the full variable domain: EPEVTQTPSHQVTQMGQEVILRCVPISNHLYFYWYRQILGQKVEFLVSFYNNEISEKSEIFDDQFSVERPDGSNFTLKIRSTKLEDSAMYFCASSAGDAGGEQFFGPGTRLTVL.

A note on this clone: The sample carries other DNA sequences with the same CDR3. The rearrangement uses TRBV30 and TRBJ2-6, with D perhaps TRBD1 (6 bases). CDR1 is GTSNPN and CDR2 is SVGIG in the germline V gene (reference sequence). The length of the CDR3 is 14 residues. The V end was cut by 2 bases, the J end by 2 bases, with 7 bases between. The CDR3 coding sequence is TGTGCCTGGAGTCCAGGGGCTGGGGCCAACGTCCTGACTTTC. Its protein is CAWSPGAGANVLTF.

This clone has more than one count but fewer than ten. The chain is built from TRBV7-9 and TRBJ1-1; no clear D. V dropped 5 bases and J dropped 2 bases, with 9 bases sitting between them. This CDR3 spans 13 amino acids. Germline values: CDR1 SEHNR, CDR2 FQNEAQ (reference sequence). DNA of the CDR3: TGTGCCAGCAGCGAAATCGACAACACTGAAGCTTTCTTT. This encodes CASSEIDNTEAFF.

The chain is built from TRBV30 and TRBJ2-7, with a possible D match to TRBD1 (5 bases). This CDR3 contains 13 residues. V lost 0 bases, J lost 6 bases, and 12 bases lay in between. Looked up from germline, CDR1 is GTSNPN and CDR2 is SVGIG (reference sequence). The CDR3 reads CAWSVDTLAEQYF. CDR3 bases: TGTGCCTGGAGTGTGGACACGCTGGCCGAGCAGTACTTC.

About this clone: Other DNA sequences in this sample translate to the same CDR3. The genes are TRBV5-1 and TRBJ2-7, with D perhaps TRBD1 (6 bases). This CDR3 region has 13 residues. V dropped 0 bases and J dropped 2 bases, with 6 bases sitting between them. The germline CDR1 and CDR2 sequences are SGHRS and YFSETQ. The CDR3 DNA follows: TGCGCCAGCAGCTTGGGGGGGCCCTACGAGCAGTACTTC. Residues: CASSLGGPYEQYF.

Concerning this clone: The same CDR3 arises from other DNA sequences in this sample as well. The gene calls are TRBV9 and TRBJ2-7; the D gene is possibly TRBD2 (6 bases). V gave up 0 bases and J gave up 4 bases, with 11 bases separating them. This CDR3 is built from 14 residues. The germline CDR1 and CDR2 sequences are SGDLS and YYNGEE. The chain's CDR3 is CASSVDGSLYEQYF. The CDR3 DNA reads TGTGCCAGCAGCGTAGACGGGAGCTTGTACGAGCAGTACTTC.

This clone was seen once. J is TRBJ1-4 and V is TRBV10-3; the D is unclear. CDR1 is ENHRY and CDR2 is SYGVKD in the germline V gene. V was shortened by 2 bases and J by 5 bases, with 24 bases between the two germline ends. The CDR3 extends over 19 amino acids. CDR3 DNA sequence: TGTGCCATCAGTGAGCTTGGCCCCGTATTGAACAACTTGAATGAAAAACTGTTTTTT. Its translation is CAISELGPVLNNLNEKLFF.

This chain links TRBV29-1 with TRBJ2-2; 10 bases map to TRBD1. CDR1 is SQVTM, CDR2 ANQGSEA, per germline. This CDR3 comprises 13 residues. The J segment lost 6 bases and the V segment lost 4 bases, leaving 2 bases of the junction unmatched. This CDR3 reads CSVAGQGAGELFF. CDR3 sequence (DNA): TGCAGCGTTGCCGGACAGGGGGCCGGGGAGCTGTTTTTT.

V usage is TRBV6-5 and J usage is TRBJ2-7; TRBD1 is a possible D gene (6 bases). The CDR3 has 13 amino acids. CDR1 and CDR2 from the germline V gene are MNHEY and SVGAGI. Trimming pared 2 bases from V and 6 bases from J, leaving 11 bases between. CDR3 sequence (DNA): TGTGCCAGCAGTTACCCCTTGGGGGCCGAGCAGTACTTC. Protein sequence: CASSYPLGAEQYF.

The rearrangement uses TRBV5-4 and TRBJ1-1; 8 nucleotides match TRBD1. Germline V gene sequence: CDR1 SGHNT, CDR2 YYREEE (reference sequence). Losses at the gene ends were 2 bases for V and 5 bases for J; bases not matched to a gene: 5. CDR3 length: 14 amino acids. The CDR3 region is CASSFSRGQTEAFF. The CDR3 DNA follows: TGTGCCAGCAGCTTCTCCAGGGGGCAAACTGAAGCTTTCTTT.

V usage is TRBV19 and J usage is TRBJ1-1, with D tentatively TRBD1 (6 bases). V was clipped by 10 bases and J by 5 bases, with 20 bases between them. Germline V lookup: CDR1 LNHDA, CDR2 SQIVND (reference sequence). The length of the CDR3 is 14 residues. CDR3 DNA sequence: TGTGCCATCCTTCCTCACGGAGGGGGAACTGAAGCTTTCTTT. Translated, it gives CAILPHGGGTEAFF.

The chain joins TRBV5-4 to TRBJ2-7; D remains unclear. Looked up from germline, CDR1 is SGHNT and CDR2 is YYREEE (reference sequence). The CDR3 contains 14 residues. The V gene lost 5 bases and the J gene lost 3 bases, with 15 bases spanning the gap. The CDR3 sequence is CASRIDVGHYEQYF. The CDR3 region has the DNA TGTGCCAGCAGGATCGACGTAGGCCACTACGAGCAGTACTTC.

Notes on this clone: Other nucleotide sequences in the sample specify the same CDR3. The chain is built from TRBV27 and TRBJ1-5; D uncertain. This CDR3 spans 14 amino acids. CDR1 is MNHEY, CDR2 SMNVEV, per germline (reference sequence). The V and J ends lost 1 base and 2 bases respectively, with 6 bases between them. The CDR3 DNA reads as TGTGCCAGCAGTTTATTCGGGGGCAATCAGCCCCAGCATTTT. It codes for CASSLFGGNQPQHF.

This chain uses TRBV27 with TRBJ2-7; TRBD2 aligns across 14 bases. The CDR3 sequence is 17 residues long. Germline lookup yields CDR1 MNHEY and CDR2 SMNVEV (reference sequence). The V gene end was trimmed by 6 bases and the J gene end by 5 bases; junction bases not matched to a gene: 12. The chain's CDR3 is CASRLIGTSGRGDEQYF. CDR3 DNA: TGTGCCAGCAGGCTGATAGGGACTAGCGGGAGAGGGGACGAGCAGTACTTC.

This clone was found a few times. The chain uses TRBV5-1 and TRBJ1-1; D is perhaps TRBD1 (6 bases). Germline CDR1 is SGHRS and CDR2 is YFSETQ. The CDR3 spans 14 residues. V was trimmed by 1 base and J by 4 bases, leaving 11 bases between them. CDR3 residues: CASSLREGGTEAFF. The CDR3 nucleotides read TGCGCCAGCAGCTTGAGGGAAGGGGGCACTGAAGCTTTCTTT.

The V gene is TRBV6-5, the J gene TRBJ1-1; D remains ambiguous. The V end lost 5 bases, the J end lost 7 bases, and 8 bases lay between the germline ends. This CDR3 spans 11 amino acids. The V gene's germline CDR1 is MNHEY and CDR2 SVGAGI. DNA of the CDR3: TGTGCCAGCAGTGGGGAGGTTGAAGCTTTCTTT. It translates to CASSGEVEAFF.

The chain carries TRBV13 and TRBJ2-7; 10 bases map to TRBD1. CDR3 length: 15 amino acids. Germline CDR1 reads PRHDT; CDR2 reads FYEKMQ (reference sequence). The V and J ends lost 6 bases and 5 bases, in that order; junction bases with no gene match: 10. The CDR3 here is CASSRGTGVENEQYF. For the CDR3, the DNA is TGTGCCAGCAGTAGGGGGACAGGGGTAGAGAACGAGCAGTACTTC.

V is TRBV7-2 and J is TRBJ1-1, with D maybe TRBD1 (5 bases). There are 14 residues in the CDR3. Germline V gene sequence: CDR1 SGHTA, CDR2 FQGNSA. V lost 0 bases to trimming and J lost 7 bases, with 12 bases between them. Here the CDR3 reads CASSLAESQVEAFF. CDR3 coding DNA: TGTGCCAGCAGCTTAGCTGAATCACAGGTTGAAGCTTTCTTT.

This sequence joins TRBV9 and TRBJ2-1; 10 positions agree with TRBD2. The CDR3 has 17 amino acids. The germline CDR1 and CDR2 sequences are SGDLS and YYNGEE. The J segment lost 6 bases and the V segment lost 3 bases, leaving 12 bases of the junction unmatched. CDR3: CASSGNPLAGAFNEQFF. The DNA of the CDR3 is TGTGCCAGCAGCGGTAACCCTCTAGCGGGAGCTTTCAATGAGCAGTTCTTC.

V gene TRBV28 combines with J gene TRBJ1-1, with 10 bases matching TRBD1. J was trimmed by 0 bases and V by 6 bases; bases with no gene match: 7. From germline, CDR1 is MDHEN and CDR2 SYDVKM. This CDR3 region has 16 residues. CDR3 nucleotides: TGTGCCAGCAGCGGACAGGGGGTGGTCTTGAACACTGAAGCTTTCTTT. The encoded protein is CASSGQGVVLNTEAFF.

The J gene is TRBJ2-1, the V gene TRBV4-1; D ambiguous. The germline CDR1 and CDR2 sequences are MGHRA and YSYEKL. V was shortened by 3 bases and J by 8 bases, with 14 bases between the two germline ends. The CDR3 totals 14 residues. The CDR3: CASSQLTVNDEQFF. DNA for the CDR3: TGCGCCAGCAGCCAGCTGACCGTAAACGATGAGCAGTTCTTC.

The CDR3 sequence: CASSGTRTGSYEQYF. In nucleotides, the CDR3 is TGTGCCAGCAGTGGCACCCGGACAGGGTCCTACGAGCAGTACTTC. The chain is built from TRBV6-1 and TRBJ2-7; the match to TRBD1 covers 8 bases. V lost 4 bases, J lost 1 base, and 6 bases stayed unmatched. Germline V lookup: CDR1 MNHNS, CDR2 SASEGT. This CDR3 has 15 residues.

CDR3 sequence (DNA): TGTGCCATCGACAACAGGGACTACTATGGCTACACCTTC. This codes for CAIDNRDYYGYTF. The chain joins TRBV7-9 to TRBJ1-2; possible D gene TRBD1, 6 bases. Per germline, CDR1 SEHNR and CDR2 FQNEAQ (reference sequence). V gave up 10 bases and J gave up 3 bases, with 15 bases separating them. The CDR3 sequence is 13 residues long.

V and J are TRBV10-3 and TRBJ2-3; 8 nucleotides align to TRBD2. CDR1 and CDR2 from the germline V gene are ENHRY and SYGVKD. There are 13 residues in the CDR3. V shed 8 bases, J shed 6 bases, and the junction held 7 bases outside the gene matches. CDR3 DNA sequence: TGTGCCATCCTTAGCGGGACCGGGGATACGCAGTATTTT. This sequence encodes CAILSGTGDTQYF.